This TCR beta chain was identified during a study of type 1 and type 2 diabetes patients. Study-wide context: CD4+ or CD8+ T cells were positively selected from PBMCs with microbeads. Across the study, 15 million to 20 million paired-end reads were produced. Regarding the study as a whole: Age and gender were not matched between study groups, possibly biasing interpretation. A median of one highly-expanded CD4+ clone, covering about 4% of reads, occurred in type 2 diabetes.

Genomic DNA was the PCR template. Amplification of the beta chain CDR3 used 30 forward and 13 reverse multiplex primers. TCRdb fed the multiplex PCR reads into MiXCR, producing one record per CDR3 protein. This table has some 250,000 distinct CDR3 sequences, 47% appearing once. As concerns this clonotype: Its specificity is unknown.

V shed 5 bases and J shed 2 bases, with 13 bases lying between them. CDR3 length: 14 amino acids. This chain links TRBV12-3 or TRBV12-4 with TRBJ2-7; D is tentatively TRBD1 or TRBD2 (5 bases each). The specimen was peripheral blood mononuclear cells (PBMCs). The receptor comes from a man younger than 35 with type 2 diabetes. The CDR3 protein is CASSEIGDAYEQYF. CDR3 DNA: TGTGCCAGCAGTGAAATAGGGGACGCCTACGAGCAGTACTTC.